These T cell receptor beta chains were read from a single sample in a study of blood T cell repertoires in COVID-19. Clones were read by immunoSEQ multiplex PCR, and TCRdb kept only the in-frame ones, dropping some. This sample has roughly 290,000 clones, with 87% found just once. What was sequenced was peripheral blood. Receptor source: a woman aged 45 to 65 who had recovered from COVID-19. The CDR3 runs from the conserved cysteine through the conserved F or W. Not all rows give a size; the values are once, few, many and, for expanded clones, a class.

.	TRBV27	CASSLSHLNTGELFF
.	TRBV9	CASSRGQDGNTIYF
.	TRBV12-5	CASARGAGGNKETQYF
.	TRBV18	CATSSVRVSGETQYF
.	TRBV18	CASSPGQAPYEQYF
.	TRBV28	CASSFGGSGANVLTF
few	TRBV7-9	CASSLQGAGNTIYF
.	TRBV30	CAWMKTGGGSPLHF
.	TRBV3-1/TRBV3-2	CASSLDNSGNTIYF
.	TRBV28	CASSLSGYYGYTF
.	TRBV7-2	CASSPPRGSTQYF
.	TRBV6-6	CASRGGQGSQPQHF
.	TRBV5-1	CASSLGADGYYNEQFF
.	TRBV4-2	CASSQESSGYNEQFF
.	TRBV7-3	CASSPKSGVGPLEQFF
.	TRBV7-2	CASSITGAASYNEQFF
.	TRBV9	CASSARQGYTGELFF
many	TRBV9	CASSVALRREQFF
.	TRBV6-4	CASSEQRLAGESYNEQFF
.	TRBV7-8	CASSFQRLDTQYF
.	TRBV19	CASSIIGTTGEQYF
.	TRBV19	CASSIDHLAGTNNEQFF
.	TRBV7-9	CASSSTSLNAYEQYF
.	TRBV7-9	CASSLGLAGSNEQFF
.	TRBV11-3	CASSLEEGVNYGYTF
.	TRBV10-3	CAISESERQPQHF
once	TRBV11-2	CASSPSGNTQYF
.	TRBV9	CASSVAGASNTEAFF
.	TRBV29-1	CSVEGAGTGGFYGYTF
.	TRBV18	CASSLSNTGDYGYTF
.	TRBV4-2	CASGDRDNEQFF
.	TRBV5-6	CASSSRRGGANVLTF
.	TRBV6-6	CASSLAGGSTDTQYF
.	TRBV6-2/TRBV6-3	CASSYSGGPGGYTF
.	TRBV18	CASSPAERISGANVLTF
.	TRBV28	CASYNPPNTEAFF
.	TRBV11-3	CASSLTAFGNTIYF
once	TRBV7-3	CASSLPPGTSGGYEQYF
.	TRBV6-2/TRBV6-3	CASSPRTGGDRYEQYF
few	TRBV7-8	CASSLDHRGNSPLHF
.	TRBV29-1	CSVEDPKGASAYEQYF